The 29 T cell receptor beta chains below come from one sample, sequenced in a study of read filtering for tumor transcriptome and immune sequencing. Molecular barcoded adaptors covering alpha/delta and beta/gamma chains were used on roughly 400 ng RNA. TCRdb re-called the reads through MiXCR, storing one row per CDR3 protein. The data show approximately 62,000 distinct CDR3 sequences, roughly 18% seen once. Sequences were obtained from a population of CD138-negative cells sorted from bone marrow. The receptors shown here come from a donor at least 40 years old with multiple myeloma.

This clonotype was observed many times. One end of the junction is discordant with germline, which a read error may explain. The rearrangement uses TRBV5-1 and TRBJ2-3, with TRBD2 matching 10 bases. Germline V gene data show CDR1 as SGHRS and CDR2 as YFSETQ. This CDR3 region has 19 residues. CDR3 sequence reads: CVSSLPPSGSKGRADTQYF. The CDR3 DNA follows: TGCGTCAGCAGCTTGCCTCCTAGCGGGAGTAAAGGACGGGCAGATACGCAGTATTTT.

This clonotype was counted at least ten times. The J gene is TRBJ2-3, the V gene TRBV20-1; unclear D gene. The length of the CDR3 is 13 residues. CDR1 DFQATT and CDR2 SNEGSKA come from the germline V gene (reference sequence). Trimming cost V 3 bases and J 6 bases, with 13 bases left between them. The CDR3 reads CSASRSLGDTQYF. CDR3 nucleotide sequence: TGCAGTGCTAGTCGCTCCCTCGGGGATACGCAGTATTTT.

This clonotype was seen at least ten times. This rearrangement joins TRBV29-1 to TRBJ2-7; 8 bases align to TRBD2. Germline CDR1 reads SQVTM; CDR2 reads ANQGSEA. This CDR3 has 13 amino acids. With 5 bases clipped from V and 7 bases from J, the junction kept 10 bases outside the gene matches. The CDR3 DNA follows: TGCAGCGTTACCGACGGACTAGCTGGGGAGCAGTACTTC. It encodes CSVTDGLAGEQYF.

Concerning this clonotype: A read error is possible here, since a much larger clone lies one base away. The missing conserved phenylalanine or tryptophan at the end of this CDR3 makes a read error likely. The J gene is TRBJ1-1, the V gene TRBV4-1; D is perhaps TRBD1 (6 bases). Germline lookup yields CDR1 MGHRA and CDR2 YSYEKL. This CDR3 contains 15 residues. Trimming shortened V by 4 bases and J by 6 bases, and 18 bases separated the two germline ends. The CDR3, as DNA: TGCGCCAGCAGCCCCCAGGGGATTGGGAGTCCTGAAGCTTTCCTT. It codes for CASSPQGIGSPEAFL.

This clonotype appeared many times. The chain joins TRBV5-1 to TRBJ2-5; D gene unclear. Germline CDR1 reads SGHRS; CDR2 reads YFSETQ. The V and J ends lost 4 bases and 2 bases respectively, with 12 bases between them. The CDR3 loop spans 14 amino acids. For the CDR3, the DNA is TGCGCCAGCAGCGCGCTAGACCCGCAAGAGACCCAGTACTTC. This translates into CASSALDPQETQYF.

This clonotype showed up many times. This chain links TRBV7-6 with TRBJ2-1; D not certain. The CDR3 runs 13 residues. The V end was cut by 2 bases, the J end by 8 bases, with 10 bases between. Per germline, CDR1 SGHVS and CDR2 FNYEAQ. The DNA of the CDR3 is TGTGCCAGCAGCTTAATGAGAATCGATGAGCAGTTCTTC. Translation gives CASSLMRIDEQFF. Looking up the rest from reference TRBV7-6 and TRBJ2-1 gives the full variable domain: GAGVSQSPRYKVTKRGQDVALRCDPISGHVSLYWYRQALGQGPEFLTYFNYEAQQDKSGLPNDRFSAERPEGSISTLTIQRTEQRDSAMYRCASSLMRIDEQFFGPGTRLTVL.

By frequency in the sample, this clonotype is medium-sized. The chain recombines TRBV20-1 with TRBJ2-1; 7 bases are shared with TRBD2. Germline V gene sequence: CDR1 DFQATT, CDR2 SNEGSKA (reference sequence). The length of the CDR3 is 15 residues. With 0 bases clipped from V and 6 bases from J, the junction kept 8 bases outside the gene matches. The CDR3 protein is CSARDGGGGGNEQFF. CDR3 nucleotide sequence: TGCAGTGCTAGAGATGGGGGGGGTGGCGGCAATGAGCAGTTCTTC.

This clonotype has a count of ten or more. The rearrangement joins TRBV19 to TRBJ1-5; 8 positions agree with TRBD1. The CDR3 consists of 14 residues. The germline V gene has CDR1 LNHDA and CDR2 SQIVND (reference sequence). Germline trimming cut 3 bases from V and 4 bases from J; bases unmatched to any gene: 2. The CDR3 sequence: CASSMGQDNQPQHF. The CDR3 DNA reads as TGTGCCAGTAGTATGGGACAGGATAATCAGCCCCAGCATTTT.

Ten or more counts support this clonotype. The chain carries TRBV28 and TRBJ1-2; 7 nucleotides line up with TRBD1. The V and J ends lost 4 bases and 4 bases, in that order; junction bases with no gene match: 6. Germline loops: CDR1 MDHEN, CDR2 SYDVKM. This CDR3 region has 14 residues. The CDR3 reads CASSSPTGSYGYTF. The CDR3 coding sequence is TGTGCCAGCAGTTCCCCGACAGGGTCCTATGGCTACACCTTC.

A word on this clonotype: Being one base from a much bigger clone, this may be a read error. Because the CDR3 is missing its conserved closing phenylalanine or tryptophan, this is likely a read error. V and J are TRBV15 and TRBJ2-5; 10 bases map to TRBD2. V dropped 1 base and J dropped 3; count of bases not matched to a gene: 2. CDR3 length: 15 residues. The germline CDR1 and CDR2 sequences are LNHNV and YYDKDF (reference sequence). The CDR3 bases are TGTGCCACCAGCAGAGGCCTAGCGGGAGAAGAGACCCAGTACTCC. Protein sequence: CATSRGLAGEETQYS.

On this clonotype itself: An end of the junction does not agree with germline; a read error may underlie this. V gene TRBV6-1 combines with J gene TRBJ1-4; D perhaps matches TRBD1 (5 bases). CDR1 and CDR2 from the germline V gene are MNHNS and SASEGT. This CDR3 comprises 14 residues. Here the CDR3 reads CASSDLGGGERLFF. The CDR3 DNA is TGTGCCAGCAGTGATCTGGGGGGTGGAGAAAGACTGTTTTTT.

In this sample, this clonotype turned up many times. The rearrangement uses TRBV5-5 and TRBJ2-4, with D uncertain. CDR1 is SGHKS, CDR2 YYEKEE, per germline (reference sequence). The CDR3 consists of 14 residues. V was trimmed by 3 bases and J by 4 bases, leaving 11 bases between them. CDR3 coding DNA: TGTGCCAGCAGCTCTACAATTAGTAAAAACATTCAGTACTTC. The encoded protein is CASSSTISKNIQYF.

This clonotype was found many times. The CDR3 sequence is CACQGSLAKNIQYF. CDR3 DNA sequence: TGTGCTTGCCAGGGTTCCTTAGCCAAAAACATTCAGTACTTC. The chain couples TRBV30 to TRBJ2-4; D may be TRBD1 (5 bases). Looked up from germline, CDR1 is GTSNPN and CDR2 is SVGIG (reference sequence). The CDR3 loop spans 14 amino acids. Complete variable domain (other parts from reference TRBV30 and TRBJ2-4): SQTIHQWPATLVQPVGSPLSLECTVEGTSNPNLYWYRQAAGRGLQLLFYSVGIGQISSEVPQNLSASRPQDRQFILSSKKLLLSDSGFYLCACQGSLAKNIQYFGAGTRLSVL.

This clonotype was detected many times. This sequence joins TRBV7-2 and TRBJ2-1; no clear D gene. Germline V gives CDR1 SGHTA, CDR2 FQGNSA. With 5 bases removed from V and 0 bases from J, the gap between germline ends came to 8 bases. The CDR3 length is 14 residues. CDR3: CASSATTSYNEQFF. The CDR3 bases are TGTGCCAGCAGCGCAACTACCTCCTACAATGAGCAGTTCTTC.

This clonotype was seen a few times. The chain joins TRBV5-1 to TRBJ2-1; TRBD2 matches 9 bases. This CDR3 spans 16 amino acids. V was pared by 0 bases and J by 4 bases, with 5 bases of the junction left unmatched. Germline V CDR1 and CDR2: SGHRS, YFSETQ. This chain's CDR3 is CASSLVAGVGYNEQFF. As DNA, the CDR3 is TGCGCCAGCAGCTTGGTAGCGGGAGTAGGATACAATGAGCAGTTCTTC.

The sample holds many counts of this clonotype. As DNA, the CDR3 is TGTGCCAGCAGTTTCAGACCTTACAATGAGCAGTTCTTC. Translating it yields CASSFRPYNEQFF. This chain uses TRBV6-5 with TRBJ2-1; no clear D. Germline assignment: CDR1 MNHEY and CDR2 SVGAGI. The V gene lost 4 bases and the J gene lost 4 bases, with 8 bases spanning the gap. The CDR3 is made up of 13 amino acids.

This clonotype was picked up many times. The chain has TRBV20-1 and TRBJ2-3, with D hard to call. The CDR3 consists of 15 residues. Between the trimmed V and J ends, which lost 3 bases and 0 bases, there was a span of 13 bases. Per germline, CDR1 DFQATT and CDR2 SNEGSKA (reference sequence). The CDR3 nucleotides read TGCAGTGCTAGTGGGCTTTTCCCTAGCACAGATACGCAGTATTTT. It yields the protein CSASGLFPSTDTQYF.

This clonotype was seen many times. The DNA for the CDR3 is TGTGCCAGCAGTTACAGGCAGCACACTGAAGCTTTCTTT. This sequence encodes CASSYRQHTEAFF. This sequence joins TRBV6-6 and TRBJ1-1; unclear D gene. The germline V and J ends were trimmed by 2 bases and 3 bases, with 7 bases remaining between them. The CDR3 consists of 13 residues. Germline values: CDR1 MNHNY, CDR2 SVGAGI (reference sequence).

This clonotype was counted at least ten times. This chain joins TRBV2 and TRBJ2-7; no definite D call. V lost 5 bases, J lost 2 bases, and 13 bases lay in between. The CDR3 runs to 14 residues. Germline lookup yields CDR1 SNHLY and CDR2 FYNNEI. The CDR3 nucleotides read TGTGCCAGCAGTATAACCGGGTTTCCCTACGAGCAGTACTTC. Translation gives CASSITGFPYEQYF.

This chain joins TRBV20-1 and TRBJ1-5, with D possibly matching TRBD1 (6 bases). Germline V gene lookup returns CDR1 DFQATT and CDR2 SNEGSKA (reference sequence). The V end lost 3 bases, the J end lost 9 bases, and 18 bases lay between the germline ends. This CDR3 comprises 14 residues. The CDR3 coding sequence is TGCAGTGCTAGTGGACAGCTTTTAGATCGGCCCCAGCATTTT. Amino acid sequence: CSASGQLLDRPQHF.

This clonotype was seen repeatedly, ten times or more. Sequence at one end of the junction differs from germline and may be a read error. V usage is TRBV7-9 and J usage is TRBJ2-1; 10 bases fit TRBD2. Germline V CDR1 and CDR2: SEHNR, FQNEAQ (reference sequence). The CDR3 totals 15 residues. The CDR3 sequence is CASSVAGGLYNEQFF. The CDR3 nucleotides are TGTGCCAGCAGCGTAGCGGGGGGCCTCTACAATGAACAGTTCTTC.

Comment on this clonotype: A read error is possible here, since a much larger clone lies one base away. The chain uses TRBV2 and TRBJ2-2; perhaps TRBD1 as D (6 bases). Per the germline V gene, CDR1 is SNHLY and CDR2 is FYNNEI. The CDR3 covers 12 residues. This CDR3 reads CASSQGTGELLF. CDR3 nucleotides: TGTGCCAGCAGTCAGGGGACCGGGGAGCTGCTTTTT. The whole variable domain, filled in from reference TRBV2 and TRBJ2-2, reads EPEVTQTPSHQVTQMGQEVILRCVPISNHLYFYWYRQILGQKVEFLVSFYNNEISEKSEIFDDQFSVERPDGSNFTLKIRSTKLEDSAMYFCASSQGTGELLFGEGSRLTVL.

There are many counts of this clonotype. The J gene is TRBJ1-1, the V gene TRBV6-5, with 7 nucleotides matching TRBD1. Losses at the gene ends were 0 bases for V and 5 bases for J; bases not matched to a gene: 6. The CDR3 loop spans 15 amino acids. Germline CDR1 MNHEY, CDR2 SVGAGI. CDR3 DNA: TGTGCCAGCAGTTACTCTATGACAGGGTATACTGAAGCTTTCTTT. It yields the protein CASSYSMTGYTEAFF.

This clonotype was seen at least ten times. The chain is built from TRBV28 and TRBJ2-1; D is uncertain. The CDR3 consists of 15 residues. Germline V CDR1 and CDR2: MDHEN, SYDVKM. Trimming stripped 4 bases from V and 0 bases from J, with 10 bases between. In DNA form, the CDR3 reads TGTGCCAGCAGTTACTTGGGCAGCTCCTACAATGAGCAGTTCTTC. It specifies CASSYLGSSYNEQFF.

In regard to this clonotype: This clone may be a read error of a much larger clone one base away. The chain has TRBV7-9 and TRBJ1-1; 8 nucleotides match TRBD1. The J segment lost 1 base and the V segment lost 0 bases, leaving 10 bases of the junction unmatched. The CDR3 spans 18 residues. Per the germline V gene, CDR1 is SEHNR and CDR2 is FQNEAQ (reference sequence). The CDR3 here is CASSLARTGTTKNTEAFF. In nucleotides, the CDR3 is TGTGCCAGCAGCTTAGCTCGGACAGGGACGACGAAGAACACTGAAGCTTTCTTT.

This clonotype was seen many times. CDR3 DNA: TGTGCCAGCAGCGTCGGCCGGCGTGGTGAGACCCAGTACTTC. It translates to CASSVGRRGETQYF. The V call is TRBV11-2, the J call TRBJ2-5; D gene uncertain. This CDR3 is built from 14 residues. V lost 5 bases and J 5 bases, leaving 15 bases between the germline ends. CDR1 and CDR2 (germline): SGHAT, FQNNGV.

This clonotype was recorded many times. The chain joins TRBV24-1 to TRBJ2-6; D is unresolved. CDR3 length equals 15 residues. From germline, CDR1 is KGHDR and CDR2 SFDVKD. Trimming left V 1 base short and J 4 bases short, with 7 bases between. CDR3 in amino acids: CATSDLRRGANVLTF. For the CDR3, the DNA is TGTGCCACCAGTGATTTACGGAGAGGGGCCAACGTCCTGACTTTC.

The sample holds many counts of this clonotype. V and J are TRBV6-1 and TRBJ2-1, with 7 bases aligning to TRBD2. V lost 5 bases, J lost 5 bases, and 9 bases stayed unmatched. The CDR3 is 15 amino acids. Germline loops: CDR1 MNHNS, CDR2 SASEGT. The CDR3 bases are TGTGCCAGCAGTCCACCGGGACTACCCAACAATGAGCAGTTCTTC. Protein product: CASSPPGLPNNEQFF.

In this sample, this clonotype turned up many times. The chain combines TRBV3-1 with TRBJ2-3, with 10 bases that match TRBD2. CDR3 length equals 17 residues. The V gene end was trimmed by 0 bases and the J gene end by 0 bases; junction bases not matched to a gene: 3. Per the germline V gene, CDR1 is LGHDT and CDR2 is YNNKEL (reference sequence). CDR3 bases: TGTGCCAGCAGCCAAGATCGGACTAGCGGTAGCACAGATACGCAGTATTTT. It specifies CASSQDRTSGSTDTQYF.